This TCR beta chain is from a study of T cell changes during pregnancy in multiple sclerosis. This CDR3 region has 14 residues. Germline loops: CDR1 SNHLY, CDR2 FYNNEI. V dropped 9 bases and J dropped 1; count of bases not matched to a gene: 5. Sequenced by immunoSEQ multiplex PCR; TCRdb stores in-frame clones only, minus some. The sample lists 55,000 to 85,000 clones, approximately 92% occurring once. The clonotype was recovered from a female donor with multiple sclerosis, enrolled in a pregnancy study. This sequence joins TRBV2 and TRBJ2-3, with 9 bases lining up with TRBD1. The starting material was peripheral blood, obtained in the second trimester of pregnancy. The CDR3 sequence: CASWDRAGTDTQYF. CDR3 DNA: TGTGCCAGTTGGGACAGGGCGGGCACAGATACGCAGTATTTT. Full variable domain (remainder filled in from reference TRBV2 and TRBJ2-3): EPEVTQTPSHQVTQMGQEVILRCVPISNHLYFYWYRQILGQKVEFLVSFYNNEISEKSEIFDDQFSVERPDGSNFTLKIRSTKLEDSAMYFCASWDRAGTDTQYFGPGTRLTVL.